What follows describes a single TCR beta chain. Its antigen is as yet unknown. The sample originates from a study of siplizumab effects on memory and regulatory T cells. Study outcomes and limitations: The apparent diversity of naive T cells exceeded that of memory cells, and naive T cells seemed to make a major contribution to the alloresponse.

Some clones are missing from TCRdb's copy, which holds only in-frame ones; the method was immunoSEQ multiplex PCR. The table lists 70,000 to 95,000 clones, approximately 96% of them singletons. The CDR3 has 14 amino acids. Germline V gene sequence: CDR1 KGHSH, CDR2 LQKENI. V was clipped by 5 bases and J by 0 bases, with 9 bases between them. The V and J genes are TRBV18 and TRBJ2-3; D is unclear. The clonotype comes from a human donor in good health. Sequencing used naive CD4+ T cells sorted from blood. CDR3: CASSSTGSTDTQYF. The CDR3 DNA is TGTGCCAGCTCATCGACGGGTAGCACAGATACGCAGTATTTT.